This record concerns one T cell receptor beta chain sequence. Trimming took 3 bases from V and 3 from J, leaving 6 bases between them. CDR3 length equals 13 residues. TCRdb independently ran MiXCR on the 5' RACE reads; one entry per CDR3 protein. The sample comprises 470,000 or so distinct CDR3 sequences, approximately 24% of which are singletons, and about 2.7% rests with the top ten. The sample comes from a study of identical twins. This sample was shared with a second study, whose subject was T cells expressing NK-cell markers. That work contributes: The CD3+CD56-NKG2C+ fraction of a handful of donors was also led by these clonotypes.

The sequenced sample was CD4+ T cells sorted from blood. The genes are TRBV12-3 or TRBV12-4 and TRBJ2-4; D gene unclear. This clonotype was sampled from a woman aged 18 to 35 in good health. The CDR3 here is CASSFFSKNIQYF. For the CDR3, the DNA is TGTGCCAGCAGTTTTTTCAGCAAAAACATTCAGTACTTC.